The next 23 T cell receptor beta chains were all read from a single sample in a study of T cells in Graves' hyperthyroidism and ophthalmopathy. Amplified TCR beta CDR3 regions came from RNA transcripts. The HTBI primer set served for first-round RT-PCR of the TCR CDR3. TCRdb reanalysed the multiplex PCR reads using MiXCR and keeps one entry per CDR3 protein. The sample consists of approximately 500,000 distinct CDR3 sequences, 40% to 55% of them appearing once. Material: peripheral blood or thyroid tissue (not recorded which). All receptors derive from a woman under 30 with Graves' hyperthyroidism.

The CDR3 loop reads CASSLPNGTISYEQYF. The CDR3 bases are TGTGCCAGCAGCCTCCCAAACGGGACCATCTCCTACGAGCAGTACTTC. This chain links TRBV7-2 with TRBJ2-7; the D gene could be TRBD1 or TRBD2 (5 bases each). Germline-derived CDR1 and CDR2 are SGHTA and FQGNSA. V was pared by 5 bases and J by 0 bases, with 17 bases between. This CDR3 has 16 residues.

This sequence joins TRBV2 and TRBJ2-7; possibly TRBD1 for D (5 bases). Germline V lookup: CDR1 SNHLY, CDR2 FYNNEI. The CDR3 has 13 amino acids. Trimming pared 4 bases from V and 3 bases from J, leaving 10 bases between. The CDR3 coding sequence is TGTGCCAGCAGTGGGGGCGACAACTACGAGCAGTACTTC. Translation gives CASSGGDNYEQYF.

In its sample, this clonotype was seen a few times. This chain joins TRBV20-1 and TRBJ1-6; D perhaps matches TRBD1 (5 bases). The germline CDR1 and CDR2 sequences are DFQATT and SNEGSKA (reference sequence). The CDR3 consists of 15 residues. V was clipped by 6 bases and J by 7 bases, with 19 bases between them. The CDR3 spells CSAANPGTQNSPLHF. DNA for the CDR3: TGCAGTGCCGCGAACCCCGGGACCCAGAATTCACCCCTCCACTTT.

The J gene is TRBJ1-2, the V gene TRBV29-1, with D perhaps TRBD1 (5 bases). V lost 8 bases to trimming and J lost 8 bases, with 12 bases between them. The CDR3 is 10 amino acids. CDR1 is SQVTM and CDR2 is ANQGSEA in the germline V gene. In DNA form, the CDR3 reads TGCAGCTTAAGACAGCGGGGCTACACCTTC. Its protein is CSLRQRGYTF. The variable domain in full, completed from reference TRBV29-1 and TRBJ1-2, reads SAVISQKPSRDICQRGTSLTIQCQVDSQVTMMFWYRQQPGQSLTLIATANQGSEATYESGFVIDKFPISRPNLTFSTLTVSNMSPEDSSIYLCSLRQRGYTFGSGTRLTVV.

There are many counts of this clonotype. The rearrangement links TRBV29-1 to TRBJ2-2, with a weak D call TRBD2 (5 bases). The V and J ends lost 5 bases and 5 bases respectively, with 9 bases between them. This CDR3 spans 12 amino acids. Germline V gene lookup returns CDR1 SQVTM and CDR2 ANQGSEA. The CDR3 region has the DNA TGCAGCGTTCTTGGAGGAACCGGGGAGCTGTTTTTT. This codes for CSVLGGTGELFF.

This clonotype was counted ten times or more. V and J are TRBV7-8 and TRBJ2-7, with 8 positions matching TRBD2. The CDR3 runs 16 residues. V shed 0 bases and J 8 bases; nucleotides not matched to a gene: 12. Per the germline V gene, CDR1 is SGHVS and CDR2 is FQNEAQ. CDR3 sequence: CASSLATGTRPNQQYF. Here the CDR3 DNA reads TGTGCCAGCAGCTTAGCAACCGGGACTAGACCTAACCAGCAGTACTTC.

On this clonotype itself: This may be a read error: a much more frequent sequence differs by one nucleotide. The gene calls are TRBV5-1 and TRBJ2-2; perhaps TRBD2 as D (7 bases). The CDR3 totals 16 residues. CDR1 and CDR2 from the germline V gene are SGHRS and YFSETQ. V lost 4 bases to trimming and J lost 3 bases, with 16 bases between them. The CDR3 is CASSERGRVHTGELFF. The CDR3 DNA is TGCGCCAGCAGCGAGAGGGGGAGGGTCCACACCGGGGAGCTGTTTTTT.

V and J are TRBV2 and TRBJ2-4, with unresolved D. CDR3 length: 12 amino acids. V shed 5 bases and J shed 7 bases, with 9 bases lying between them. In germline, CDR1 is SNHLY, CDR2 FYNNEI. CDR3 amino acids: CASSTAGNIQYF. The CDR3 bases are TGTGCCAGCAGTACTGCTGGCAACATTCAGTACTTC.

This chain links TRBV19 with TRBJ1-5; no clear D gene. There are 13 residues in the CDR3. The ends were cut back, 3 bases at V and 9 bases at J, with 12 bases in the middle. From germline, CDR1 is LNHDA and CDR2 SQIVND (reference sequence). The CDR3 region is CASSISVWSPQHF. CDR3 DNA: TGTGCCAGTAGTATCTCAGTTTGGTCGCCCCAGCATTTT.

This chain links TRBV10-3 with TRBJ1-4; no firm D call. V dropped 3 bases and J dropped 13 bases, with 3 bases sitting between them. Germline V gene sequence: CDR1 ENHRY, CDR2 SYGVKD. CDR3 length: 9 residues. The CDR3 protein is CAISEGLFF. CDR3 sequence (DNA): TGTGCCATCAGTGAAGGACTGTTTTTT.

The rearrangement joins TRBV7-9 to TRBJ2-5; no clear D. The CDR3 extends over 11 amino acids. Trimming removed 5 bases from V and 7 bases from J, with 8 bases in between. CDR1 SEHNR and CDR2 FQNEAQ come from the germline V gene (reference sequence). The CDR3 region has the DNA TGTGCCAGCAGCCATACCGGGACCCAGTACTTC. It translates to CASSHTGTQYF.

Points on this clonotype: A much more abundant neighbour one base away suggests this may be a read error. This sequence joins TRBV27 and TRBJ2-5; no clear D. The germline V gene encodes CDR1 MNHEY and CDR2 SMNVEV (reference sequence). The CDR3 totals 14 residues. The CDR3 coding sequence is TGTACCAGCAGTCCGGCCCCTCCGGGAGAGACCCAGTACTTC. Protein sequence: CTSSPAPPGETQYF.

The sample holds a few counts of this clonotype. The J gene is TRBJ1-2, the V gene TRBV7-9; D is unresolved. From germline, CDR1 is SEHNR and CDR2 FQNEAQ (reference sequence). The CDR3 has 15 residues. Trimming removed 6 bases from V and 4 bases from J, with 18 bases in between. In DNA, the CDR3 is TGTGCCAGCAGTTCCGGCAGGAGGTCCATCTATGGCTACACCTTC. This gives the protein CASSSGRRSIYGYTF. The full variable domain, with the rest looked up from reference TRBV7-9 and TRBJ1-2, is DTGVSQNPRHKITKRGQNVTFRCDPISEHNRLYWYRQTLGQGPEFLTYFQNEAQLEKSRLLSDRFSAERPKGSFSTLEIQRTEQGDSAMYLCASSSGRRSIYGYTFGSGTRLTVV.

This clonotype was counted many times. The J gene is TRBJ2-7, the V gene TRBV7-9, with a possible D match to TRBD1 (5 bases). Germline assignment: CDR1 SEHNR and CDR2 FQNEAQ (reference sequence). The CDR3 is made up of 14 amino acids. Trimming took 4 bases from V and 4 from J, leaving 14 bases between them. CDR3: CASSSRTSFYEQYF. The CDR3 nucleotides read TGTGCCAGCAGCTCGAGGACATCCTTTTACGAGCAGTACTTC. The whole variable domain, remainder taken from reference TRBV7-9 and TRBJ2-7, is DTGVSQNPRHKITKRGQNVTFRCDPISEHNRLYWYRQTLGQGPEFLTYFQNEAQLEKSRLLSDRFSAERPKGSFSTLEIQRTEQGDSAMYLCASSSRTSFYEQYFGPGTRLTVT.

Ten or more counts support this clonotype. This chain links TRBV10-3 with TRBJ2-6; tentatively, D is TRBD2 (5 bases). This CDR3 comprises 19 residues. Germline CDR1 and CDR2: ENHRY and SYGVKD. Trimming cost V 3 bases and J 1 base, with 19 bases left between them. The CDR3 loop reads CAISDLDWMIDSGANVLTF. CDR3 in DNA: TGTGCCATCAGTGACCTGGACTGGATGATCGATTCTGGGGCCAACGTCCTGACTTTC.

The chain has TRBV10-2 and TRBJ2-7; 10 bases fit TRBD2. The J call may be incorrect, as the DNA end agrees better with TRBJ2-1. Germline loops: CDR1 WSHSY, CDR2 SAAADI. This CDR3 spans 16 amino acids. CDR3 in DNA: TGCGCCAGCATGGGACCGCTAGCGGGAGCTCTCGATGAGCAGTTCTTC. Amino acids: CASMGPLAGALDEQFF.

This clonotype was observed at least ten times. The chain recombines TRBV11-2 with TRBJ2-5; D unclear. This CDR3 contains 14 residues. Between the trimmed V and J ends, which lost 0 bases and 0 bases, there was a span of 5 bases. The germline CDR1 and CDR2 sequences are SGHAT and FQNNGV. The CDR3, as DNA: TGTGCCAGCAGCTTAGAGGGATACCAAGAGACCCAGTACTTC. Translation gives CASSLEGYQETQYF.

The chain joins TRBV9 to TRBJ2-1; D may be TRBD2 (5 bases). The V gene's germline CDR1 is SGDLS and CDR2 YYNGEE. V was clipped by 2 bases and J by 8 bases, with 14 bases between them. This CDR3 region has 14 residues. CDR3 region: CASSVAEASYEQFF. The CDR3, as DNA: TGTGCCAGCAGCGTCGCGGAGGCAAGCTATGAGCAGTTCTTC.

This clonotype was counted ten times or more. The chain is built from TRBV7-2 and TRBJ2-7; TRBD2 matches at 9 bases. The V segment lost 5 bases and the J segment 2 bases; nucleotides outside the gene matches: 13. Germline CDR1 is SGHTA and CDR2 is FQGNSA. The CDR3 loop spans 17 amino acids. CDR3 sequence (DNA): TGTGCCAGCAGCCGATCAGAACGAGCGGGAGGCACCTACGAGCAGTACTTC. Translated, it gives CASSRSERAGGTYEQYF.

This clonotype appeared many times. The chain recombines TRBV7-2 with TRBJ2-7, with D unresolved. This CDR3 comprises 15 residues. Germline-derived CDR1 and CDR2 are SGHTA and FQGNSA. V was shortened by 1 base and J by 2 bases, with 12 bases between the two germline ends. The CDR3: CASSLGLGTTYEQYF. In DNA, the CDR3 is TGTGCCAGCAGCTTAGGTCTGGGAACAACCTACGAGCAGTACTTC.

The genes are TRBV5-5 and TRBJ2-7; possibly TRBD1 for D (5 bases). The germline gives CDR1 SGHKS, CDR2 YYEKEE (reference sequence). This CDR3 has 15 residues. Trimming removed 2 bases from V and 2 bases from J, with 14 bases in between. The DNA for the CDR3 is TGTGCCAGCAGCTTAGTCAGAGACAGTCCCTACGAGCAGTACTTC. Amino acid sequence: CASSLVRDSPYEQYF. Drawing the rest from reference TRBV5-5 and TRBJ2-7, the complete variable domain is DAGVTQSPTHLIKTRGQQVTLRCSPISGHKSVSWYQQVLGQGPQFIFQYYEKEERGRGNFPDRFSARQFPNYSSELNVNALLLGDSALYLCASSLVRDSPYEQYFGPGTRLTVT.

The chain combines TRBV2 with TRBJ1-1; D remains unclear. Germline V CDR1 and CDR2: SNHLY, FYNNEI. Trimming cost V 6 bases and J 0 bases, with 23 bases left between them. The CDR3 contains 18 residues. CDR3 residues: CASSPVLGGRTLNTEAFF. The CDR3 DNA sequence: TGTGCCAGCAGCCCCGTATTAGGCGGGAGAACCCTGAACACTGAAGCTTTCTTT.

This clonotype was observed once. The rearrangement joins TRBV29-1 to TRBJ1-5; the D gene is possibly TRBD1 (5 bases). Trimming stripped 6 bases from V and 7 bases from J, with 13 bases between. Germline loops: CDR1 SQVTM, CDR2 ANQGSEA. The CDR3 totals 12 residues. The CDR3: CSVQRGGQPQHF. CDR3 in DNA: TGCAGCGTCCAACGGGGCGGGCAGCCCCAGCATTTT. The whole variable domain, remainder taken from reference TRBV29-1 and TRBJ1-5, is SAVISQKPSRDICQRGTSLTIQCQVDSQVTMMFWYRQQPGQSLTLIATANQGSEATYESGFVIDKFPISRPNLTFSTLTVSNMSPEDSSIYLCSVQRGGQPQHFGDGTRLSIL.